The clone carrying this T cell receptor beta chain was seen more than once but under ten times. Its antigen remains unknown. Healthy Caucasian donors formed the entire cohort. This record comes from a study of identical twins. General observations from the study: Twins' surplus sharing was weaker for beta out-of-frame sequences. Conclusions relied on cross-sectional statistical analysis, not following the same donors.

A single record per CDR3 protein comes from TCRdb applying MiXCR to the 5' RACE reads. Of roughly 250,000 distinct CDR3 sequences in the sample, around 15% were seen once. The CDR3 sequence is 13 residues long. Between the trimmed V and J ends, which lost 3 bases and 2 bases, there was a span of 9 bases. The V gene's germline CDR1 is SQVTM and CDR2 ANQGSEA. This chain uses TRBV29-1 with TRBJ2-3, with no clear D. This sequence originates from a woman younger than 30 in good health. Sequencing was done on a sample of memory (CD45RO+) T cells sorted from blood. The CDR3 DNA sequence: TGCAGCGTTGAGCAGCAGACCACAGATACGCAGTATTTT. Its translation: CSVEQQTTDTQYF.